This TCR beta chain was sequenced in a study of blood T cells in healthy people across ages. Combining a sample-barcoded 5' primer with a J-beta primer mix, a second PCR ran for 7 to 11 cycles. The template-switch adaptor, which had 12 random nucleotides, put a tag on each cDNA molecule. In TCRdb, the 5' RACE reads were re-called with MiXCR into one record per CDR3 protein. The sample includes about 1,500,000 distinct CDR3 sequences, 25% to 30% of them seen just once. Trimming removed 4 bases from V and 3 bases from J; junction bases left unmatched: 5. This CDR3 is built from 14 residues. CDR1 and CDR2 (germline): SGHRS, YFSETQ. This clonotype came up a few times.

The specimen was blood. The receptor comes from a woman aged 25 to 39 in good health. The V call is TRBV5-1, the J call TRBJ1-2, with TRBD1 matching over 8 bases. CDR3 sequence reads: CASSVRGPDYGYTF. CDR3 bases: TGCGCCAGCAGCGTCAGGGGGCCGGACTATGGCTACACCTTC.